This is a list of T cell receptor beta chains from one sample in a study of T cells in Graves' hyperthyroidism and ophthalmopathy. TCRdb analysed the multiplex PCR reads with MiXCR anew, one entry per CDR3 protein. Of approximately 640,000 distinct CDR3 sequences in the sample, 16% were seen once. The sequenced material came from blood. Receptors originate from a woman aged 25 to 39 with Graves' hyperthyroidism. The CDR3 runs from the conserved cysteine through the conserved F or W. Each record gives: CDR3 DNA, CDR3 protein, D gene, J gene, clone size, V gene. The D gene is left open where the match is weak. Clone size is not always given. Where it is, it says once, few, many or a class for expanded clones.

TGTGCCTGGAGTCCGGGCCACAATGAGCAGTTCTTC	CAWSPGHNEQFF	NA	TRBJ2-1	NA	TRBV30
TGTGCCAGCAACGCGGGAGGAGTGGATGAGCAGTTCTTC	CASNAGGVDEQFF	TRBD2	TRBJ2-1	many	TRBV2
TGCAGTGCTAGAGACACCGGGACCAAAGGCTACACCTTC	CSARDTGTKGYTF	NA	TRBJ1-2	few	TRBV20-1
TGTGCCAGCAGCACCCGGACTAGCGGGAGGCCCCAAGAGACCCAGTACTTC	CASSTRTSGRPQETQYF	TRBD2	TRBJ2-5	many	TRBV11-3
TGTGCCAGCAGGAACGACAGGTCGTGGAGCAATCAGCCCCAGCATTTT	CASRNDRSWSNQPQHF	NA	TRBJ1-5	NA	TRBV6-1
TGTGCCAGCAGTACCCGGGACAGGGGGCGAAACGCAGATACGCAGTATTTT	CASSTRDRGRNADTQYF	TRBD1	TRBJ2-3	many	TRBV28
TGTGCCAGCAGTTTAATCGGGAGTAACAATGAGCAGTTCTTC	CASSLIGSNNEQFF	NA	TRBJ2-1	few	TRBV27
TGCAGTGCCAAACGTGGGGATACGCAGTATTTT	CSAKRGDTQYF	NA	TRBJ2-3	many	TRBV20-1
TGTGCCAGCAGCCAACAGCAGGCTAGCGTGGATGAGCAGTTCTTC	CASSQQQASVDEQFF	NA	TRBJ2-1	NA	TRBV3-1
TGTGCCTGGACCCCGGGCCTCGGAGGGGAGCAGTACTTC	CAWTPGLGGEQYF	NA	TRBJ2-7	many	TRBV30
TGTGCCAGCAGCTGGCCGCGGGACGGCACAGATACGCAGTATTTT	CASSWPRDGTDTQYF	NA	TRBJ2-3	NA	TRBV7-9
TGTGCCAGCAGCTCACGCGGCAGAGTGAACACTGAAGCTTTCTTT	CASSSRGRVNTEAFF	NA	TRBJ1-1	NA	TRBV14
TGTGCCAGCAGATTAAATACCGGGACAGGGAACACTGAAGCTTTCTTT	CASRLNTGTGNTEAFF	TRBD1	TRBJ1-1	many	TRBV7-3
TGTGCCAGCAGTGCCAACCGGGGCACTGAAGCTTTCTTT	CASSANRGTEAFF	NA	TRBJ1-1	many	TRBV6-4
TGTGCCAGCAGCCAAGGGGGCGCCTACAATGAGCAGTTCTTC	CASSQGGAYNEQFF	NA	TRBJ2-1	many	TRBV3-1
TGTGCCAGCAGCCCGGACTGGGACAATGAGCAGTTCTTC	CASSPDWDNEQFF	NA	TRBJ2-1	few	TRBV7-9
TGTGCCAGCACCCCTTTCTCCCCGGAGACCCAGTACTTC	CASTPFSPETQYF	NA	TRBJ2-5	many	TRBV7-2
TGTGCCAGTAGTATAACGAGGGGCAATGGCTACACCTTC	CASSITRGNGYTF	NA	TRBJ1-2	NA	TRBV19
TGTGCCAGTAGTATAATAGCGGGAAGCTCCTACGAGCAGTACTTC	CASSIIAGSSYEQYF	TRBD2	TRBJ2-7	few	TRBV19
TGTGCCAGCAGCTTAGCTCCGCTAAGCGGGAGGATTCTCTACAATGAGCAGTTCTTC	CASSLAPLSGRILYNEQFF	TRBD2	TRBJ2-1	many	TRBV7-9
TGTGCCAGCAGGGGTATTGTGAAAGATACGCAGTATTTT	CASRGIVKDTQYF	NA	TRBJ2-3	many	TRBV28
TGTGCCAGCAGCGCAGCGGGAGTCTACGGCAATGAGCAGTTCTTC	CASSAAGVYGNEQFF	TRBD2	TRBJ2-1	many	TRBV2
TGTGCCTGGAGCCGCGACAGCCGACTAGCCTACGAGCAGTACTTC	CAWSRDSRLAYEQYF	NA	TRBJ2-7	NA	TRBV30
TGTGCCAGCAGCGTAGGGAGCGGGAGGGCCACTGAGCAGTTCTTC	CASSVGSGRATEQFF	TRBD2	TRBJ2-1	NA	TRBV9
TGTGCCAGCAGTACCTACAAGGCGAACACTGAAGCTTTCTTT	CASSTYKANTEAFF	NA	TRBJ1-1	many	TRBV6-1
TGTGCCAGTTCTCCTCCGGGACTAGCGGGATTTACCGAGCAGTACTTC	CASSPPGLAGFTEQYF	TRBD2	TRBJ2-7	many	TRBV19
TGTGCCAGCAGTTTATGGGACGACACAGATACGCAGTATTTT	CASSLWDDTDTQYF	NA	TRBJ2-3	many	TRBV12-3/TRBV12-4
TGCAGCCGGAGGGACCAAGCGAGGGGCTACACCTTC	CSRRDQARGYTF	NA	TRBJ1-2	NA	TRBV20-1
TGTGCCAGCGGAATACAGACGGGTGGTCAAGAGACCCAGTACTTC	CASGIQTGGQETQYF	NA	TRBJ2-5	many	TRBV6-1
TGTGCCAGCAGTTACGACCCCTGGACGGCGAGCTCCTATAATTCACCCCTCCACTTT	CASSYDPWTASSYNSPLHF	NA	TRBJ1-6	NA	TRBV6-5
TGTGCCAGCACCAGGGAGGGGCACTCTGGAAACACCATATATTTT	CASTREGHSGNTIYF	NA	TRBJ1-3	many	TRBV6-1
TGTGCCAGCAGGCCAAGGGGCCCCTCCTACAATGAGCAGTTCTTC	CASRPRGPSYNEQFF	NA	TRBJ2-1	many	TRBV28
TGTGCCAGCAGTACGGGCCCCGGCGGTGAGCAGTTCTTC	CASSTGPGGEQFF	NA	TRBJ2-1	many	TRBV12-3/TRBV12-4
TGCAGCGTGCGTCCGTCCCAAGAGACCCAGTACTTC	CSVRPSQETQYF	NA	TRBJ2-5	NA	TRBV29-1
TGTGCCAGCAGCTTGGACTACCACGAGCAGTACTTC	CASSLDYHEQYF	NA	TRBJ2-7	many	TRBV7-8
TGTGCCAGCAGTTGGAGAGCGGGAGGTTCCTACGAGCAGTACTTC	CASSWRAGGSYEQYF	TRBD2	TRBJ2-7	few	TRBV7-2
TGTGCCAGCTCACCACGTGTTGCGGATACGCAGTATTTT	CASSPRVADTQYF	NA	TRBJ2-3	many	TRBV18
TGCGCCAGCAGCTGGGAACCGGGACTAGCGGGAGGCAATGAGCAGTTCTTC	CASSWEPGLAGGNEQFF	TRBD2	TRBJ2-1	many	TRBV5-1
TGTGCCAGCAGCTCCTATCGGGGGGGACGGACCATCTCCTACGAGCAGTACTTC	CASSSYRGGRTISYEQYF	TRBD2	TRBJ2-7	few	TRBV5-6
TGTGCCAGCAGGGGGGGACTACAAAACTACAATGAGCAGTTCTTC	CASRGGLQNYNEQFF	TRBD2	TRBJ2-1	many	TRBV2
TGTGCCAGCAGTGAAGCGCTTGGGCAAGAGACCCAGTACTTC	CASSEALGQETQYF	NA	TRBJ2-5	NA	TRBV2
TGCGCCAGCAGCCAAGACCCCAGGGTAAACTACAATGAGCAGTTCTTC	CASSQDPRVNYNEQFF	NA	TRBJ2-1	few	TRBV4-1
TGCGCCAGCAGCAGGACAGGGACTAGCGGGTACGATGAGCAGTTCTTC	CASSRTGTSGYDEQFF	TRBD2	TRBJ2-1	NA	TRBV5-1
TGTGCCAGCAGCCTGTGGGGACTAGCGAGCACAGATACGCAGTATTTT	CASSLWGLASTDTQYF	TRBD2	TRBJ2-3	many	TRBV7-9
TGCAGTGCTAGTGCAGGGTATGAAAGCAATCAGCCCCAGCATTTT	CSASAGYESNQPQHF	NA	TRBJ1-5	few	TRBV20-1
TGTGCCAGTAGTGCACTAGCGGGGGATGGTTACGAGCAGTACTTC	CASSALAGDGYEQYF	TRBD2	TRBJ2-7	NA	TRBV19
TGTGCCAGCAGCTTAGCGCGGAGCGGGGTCTCCTACGAGCAGTACTTC	CASSLARSGVSYEQYF	TRBD2	TRBJ2-7	few	TRBV7-2
TGTGCCAGCAAAACTAGCGGGAGCGGAGAGACCCAGTACTTC	CASKTSGSGETQYF	TRBD2	TRBJ2-5	many	TRBV27
TGTGCCAGCAGTTCACGACCGTTCAACGTCCTGACTTTC	CASSSRPFNVLTF	NA	TRBJ2-6	NA	TRBV28
TGTGCCAGCAAACTGAACACCGGGGAGCTGTTTTTT	CASKLNTGELFF	NA	TRBJ2-2	few	TRBV28
TGTGCCAGCATAAGGTCCGGGACTAGCGGCTCCTACGAGCAGTACTTC	CASIRSGTSGSYEQYF	TRBD2	TRBJ2-7	NA	TRBV7-9
TGTGCCAGCAGCCCTGCAGTGGAGGACGATGAGCAGTTCTTC	CASSPAVEDDEQFF	NA	TRBJ2-1	many	TRBV7-2
TGTGCCAGCGGACCGACCCCGGGGCTCTACGAGCAGTACTTC	CASGPTPGLYEQYF	NA	TRBJ2-7	many	TRBV28